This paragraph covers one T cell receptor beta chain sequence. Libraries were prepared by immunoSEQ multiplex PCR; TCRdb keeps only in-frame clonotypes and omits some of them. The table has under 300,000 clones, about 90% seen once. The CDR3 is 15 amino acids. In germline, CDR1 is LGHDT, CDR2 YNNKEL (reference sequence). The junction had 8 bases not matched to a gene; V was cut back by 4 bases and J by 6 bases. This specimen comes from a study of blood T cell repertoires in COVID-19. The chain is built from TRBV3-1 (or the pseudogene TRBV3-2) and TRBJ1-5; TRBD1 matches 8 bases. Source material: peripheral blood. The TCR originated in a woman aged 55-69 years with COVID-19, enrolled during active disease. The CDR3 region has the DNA TGTGCCAGCAGCCCTGGACAGGGAGACTTTCAGCCCCAGCATTTT. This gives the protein CASSPGQGDFQPQHF.